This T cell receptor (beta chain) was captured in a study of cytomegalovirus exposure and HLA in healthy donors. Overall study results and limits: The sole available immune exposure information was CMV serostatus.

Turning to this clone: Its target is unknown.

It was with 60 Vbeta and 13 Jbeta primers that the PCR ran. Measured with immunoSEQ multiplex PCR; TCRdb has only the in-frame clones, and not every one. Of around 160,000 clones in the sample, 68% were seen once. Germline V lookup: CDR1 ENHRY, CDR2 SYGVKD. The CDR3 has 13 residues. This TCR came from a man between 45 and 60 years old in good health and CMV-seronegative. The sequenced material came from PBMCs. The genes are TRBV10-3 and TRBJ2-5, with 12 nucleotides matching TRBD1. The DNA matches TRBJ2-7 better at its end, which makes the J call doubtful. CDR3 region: CAIKGQGANEQYF. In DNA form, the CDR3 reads TGTGCCATCAAGGGACAGGGGGCAAACGAGCAGTACTTC.